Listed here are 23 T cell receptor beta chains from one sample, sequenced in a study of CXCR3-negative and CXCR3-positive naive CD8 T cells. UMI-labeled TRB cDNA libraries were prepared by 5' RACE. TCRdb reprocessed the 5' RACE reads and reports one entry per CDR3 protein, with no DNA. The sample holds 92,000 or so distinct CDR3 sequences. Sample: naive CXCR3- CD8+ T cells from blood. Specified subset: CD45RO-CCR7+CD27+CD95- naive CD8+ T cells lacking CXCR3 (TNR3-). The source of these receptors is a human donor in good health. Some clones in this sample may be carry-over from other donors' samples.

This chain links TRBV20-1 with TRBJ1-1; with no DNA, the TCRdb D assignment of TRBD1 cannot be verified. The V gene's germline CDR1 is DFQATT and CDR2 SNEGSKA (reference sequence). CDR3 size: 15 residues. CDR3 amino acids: CSAPRTRGMNTEAFF.

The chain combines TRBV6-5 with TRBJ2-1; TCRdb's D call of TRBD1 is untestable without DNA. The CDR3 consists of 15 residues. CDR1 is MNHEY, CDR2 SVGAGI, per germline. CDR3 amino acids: CASSYSDRGSNEQFF.

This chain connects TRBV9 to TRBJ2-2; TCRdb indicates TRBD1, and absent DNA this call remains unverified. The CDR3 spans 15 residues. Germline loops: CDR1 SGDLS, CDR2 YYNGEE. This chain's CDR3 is CASSGRRGGTGELFF.

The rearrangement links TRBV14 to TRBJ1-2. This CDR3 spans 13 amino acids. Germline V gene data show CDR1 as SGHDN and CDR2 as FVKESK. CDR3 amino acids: CASSQGQPYGYTF.

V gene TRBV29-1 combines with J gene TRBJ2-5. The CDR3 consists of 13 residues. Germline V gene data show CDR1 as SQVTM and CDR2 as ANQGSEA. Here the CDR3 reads CSVVGQLQETQYF.

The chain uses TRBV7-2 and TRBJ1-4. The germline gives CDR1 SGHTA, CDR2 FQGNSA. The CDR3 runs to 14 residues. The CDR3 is CASSHGETDEKLFF.

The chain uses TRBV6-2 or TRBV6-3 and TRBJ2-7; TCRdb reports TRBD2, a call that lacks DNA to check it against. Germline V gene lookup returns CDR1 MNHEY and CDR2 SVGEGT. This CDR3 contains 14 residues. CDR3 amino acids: CASSYAGPSYEQYF.

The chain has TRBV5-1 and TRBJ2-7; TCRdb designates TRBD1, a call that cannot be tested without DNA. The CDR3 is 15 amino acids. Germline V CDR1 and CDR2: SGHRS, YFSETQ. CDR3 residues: CASSLVRGPSYEQYF.

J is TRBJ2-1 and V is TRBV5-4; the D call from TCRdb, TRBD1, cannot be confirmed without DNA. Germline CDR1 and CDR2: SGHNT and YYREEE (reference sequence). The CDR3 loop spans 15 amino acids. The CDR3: CASSTAPGGNDEQFF.

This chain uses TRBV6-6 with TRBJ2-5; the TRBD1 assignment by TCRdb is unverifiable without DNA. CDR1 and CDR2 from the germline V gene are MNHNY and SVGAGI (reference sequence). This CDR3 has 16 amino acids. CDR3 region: CASSYSREGGQETQYF.

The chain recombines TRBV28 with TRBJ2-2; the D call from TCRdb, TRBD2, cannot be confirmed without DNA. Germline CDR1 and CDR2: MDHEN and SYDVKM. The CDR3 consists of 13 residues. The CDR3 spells CASSSGLDGELFF.

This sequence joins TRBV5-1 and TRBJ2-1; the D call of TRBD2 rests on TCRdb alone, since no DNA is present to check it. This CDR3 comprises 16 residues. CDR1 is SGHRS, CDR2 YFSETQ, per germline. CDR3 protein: CASSVIAGENYNEQFF.

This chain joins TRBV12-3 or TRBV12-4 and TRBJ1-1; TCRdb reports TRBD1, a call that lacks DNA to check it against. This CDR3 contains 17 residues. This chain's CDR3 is CASSFRTAGLGDTEAFF.

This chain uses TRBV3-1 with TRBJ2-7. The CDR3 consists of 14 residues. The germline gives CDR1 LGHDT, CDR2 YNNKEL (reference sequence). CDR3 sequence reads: CASSQVSSSYEQYF.

The CDR3 protein is CASSLPGELFF. The rearrangement joins TRBV7-9 to TRBJ2-2. CDR1 and CDR2 from the germline V gene are SEHNR and FQNEAQ (reference sequence). This CDR3 is built from 11 residues.

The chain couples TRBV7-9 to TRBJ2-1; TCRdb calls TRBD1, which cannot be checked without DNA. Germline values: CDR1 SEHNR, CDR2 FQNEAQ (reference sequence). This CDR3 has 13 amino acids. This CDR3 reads CASSFTRANEQFF.

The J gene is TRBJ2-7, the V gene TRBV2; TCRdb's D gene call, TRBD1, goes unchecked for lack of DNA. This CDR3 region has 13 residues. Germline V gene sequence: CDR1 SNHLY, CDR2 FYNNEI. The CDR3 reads CASSGTGAYEQYF.

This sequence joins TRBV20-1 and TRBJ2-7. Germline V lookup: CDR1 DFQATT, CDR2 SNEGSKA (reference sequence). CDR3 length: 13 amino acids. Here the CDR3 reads CSARVRASYEQYF.

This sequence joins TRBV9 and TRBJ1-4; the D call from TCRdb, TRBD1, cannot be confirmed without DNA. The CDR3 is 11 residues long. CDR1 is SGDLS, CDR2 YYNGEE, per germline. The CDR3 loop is CASGDNEKLFF.

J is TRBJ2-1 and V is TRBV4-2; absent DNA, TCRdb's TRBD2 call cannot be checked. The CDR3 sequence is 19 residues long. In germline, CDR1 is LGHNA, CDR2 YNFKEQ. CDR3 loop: CASSPPGLAGEVSYNEQFF.

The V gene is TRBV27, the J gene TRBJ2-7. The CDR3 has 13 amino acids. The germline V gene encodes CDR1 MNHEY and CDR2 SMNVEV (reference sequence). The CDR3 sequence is CASSLGISYEQYF.

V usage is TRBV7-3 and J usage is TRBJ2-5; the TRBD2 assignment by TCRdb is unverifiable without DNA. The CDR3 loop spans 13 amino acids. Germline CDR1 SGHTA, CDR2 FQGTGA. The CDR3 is CASRGSGEETQYF.

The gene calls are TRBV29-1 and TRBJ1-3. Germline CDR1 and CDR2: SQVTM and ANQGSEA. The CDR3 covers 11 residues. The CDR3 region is CSVDLGYTIYF.